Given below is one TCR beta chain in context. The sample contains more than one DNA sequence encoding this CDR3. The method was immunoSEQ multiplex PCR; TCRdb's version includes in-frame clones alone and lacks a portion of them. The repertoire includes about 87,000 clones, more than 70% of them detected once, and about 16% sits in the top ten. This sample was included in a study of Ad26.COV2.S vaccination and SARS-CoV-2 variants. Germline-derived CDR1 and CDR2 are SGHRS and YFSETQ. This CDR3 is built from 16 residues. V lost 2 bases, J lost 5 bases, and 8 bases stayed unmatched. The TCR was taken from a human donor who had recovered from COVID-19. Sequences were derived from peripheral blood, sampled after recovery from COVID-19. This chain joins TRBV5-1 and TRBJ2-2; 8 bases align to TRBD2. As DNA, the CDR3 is TGCGCCAGCAGCTTCGGGGCGGGAGGCGGAACCGGGGAGCTGTTTTTT. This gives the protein CASSFGAGGGTGELFF. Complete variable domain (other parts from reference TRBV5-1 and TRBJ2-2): KAGVTQTPRYLIKTRGQQVTLSCSPISGHRSVSWYQQTPGQGLQFLFEYFSETQRNKGNFPGRFSGRQFSNSRSEMNVSTLELGDSALYLCASSFGAGGGTGELFFGEGSRLTVL.